This is a list of T cell receptor beta chains from one sample in a study of shared clonotypes between healthy human individuals. TCRdb's copy holds only in-frame clones and misses some; the assay was immunoSEQ multiplex PCR. The sample holds more than 2 million clones, about 95% seen once. The sequenced sample consisted of naive CD8+ T cells sorted from blood. Source of these receptors: a man aged 18 to 30 in good health. Both conserved end residues are part of each CDR3. D genes are given only for firm matches. Size values are once, few and many counts, or a class for expanded clones, and some rows have none.

J gene,D gene,clone size,V gene,CDR3 protein,CDR3 DNA
TRBJ2-5,NA,NA,TRBV4-1,CASSPTDSQETQYF,TGCGCCAGCAGCCCGACGGACAGTCAAGAGACCCAGTACTTC
TRBJ1-1,TRBD1,NA,TRBV6-5,CASTGGNTEAFF,TGTGCCAGTACAGGGGGAAACACTGAAGCTTTCTTT
TRBJ1-5,TRBD1,NA,TRBV7-9,CASSYWTGGEGQPQHF,TGTGCCAGCAGCTATTGGACAGGGGGCGAAGGACAGCCCCAGCATTTT
TRBJ1-4,NA,NA,TRBV30,CAWTSEGEKLFF,TGTGCCTGGACCAGCGAGGGGGAAAAACTGTTTTTT
TRBJ2-7,TRBD2,NA,TRBV11-2,CASSLDLSGSTYEQYF,TGTGCCAGCAGCTTAGACCTTAGCGGGAGCACCTACGAGCAGTACTTC
TRBJ1-3,TRBD1,NA,TRBV28,CASSWGDSSSGNTIYF,TGTGCCAGCAGCTGGGGGGACAGCAGCTCTGGAAACACCATATATTTT
TRBJ2-5,NA,NA,TRBV28,CASSYQETQYF,TGTGCCAGCAGTTACCAAGAGACCCAGTACTTC
TRBJ2-7,NA,NA,TRBV4-3,CASSQRTSTYEQYF,TGCGCCAGCAGCCAAAGGACGTCAACTTACGAGCAGTACTTC
TRBJ2-1,TRBD2,NA,TRBV7-9,CAGRESGDHNEQFF,TGTGCCGGGAGGGAGTCTGGGGATCATAATGAGCAGTTCTTC
TRBJ2-1,NA,NA,TRBV5-1,CASSLNSGTYNEQFF,TGCGCCAGCAGCTTGAATTCGGGGACCTACAATGAGCAGTTCTTC
TRBJ1-3,NA,once,TRBV5-1,CASSLAGSAGNTIYF,TGCGCCAGCAGCTTGGCAGGGTCAGCGGGAAACACCATATATTTT
TRBJ1-5,TRBD1,NA,TRBV30,CAWSGTGGLQPQHF,TGTGCCTGGAGTGGGACAGGGGGACTTCAGCCCCAGCATTTT
TRBJ2-3,NA,NA,TRBV9,CASSRDFSYTDTQYF,TGTGCCAGCAGCCGGGACTTTTCTTACACAGATACGCAGTATTTT
TRBJ2-7,NA,NA,TRBV5-1,CASSLQGTYEQYF,TGCGCCAGCAGCCTCCAGGGGACCTACGAGCAGTACTTC
TRBJ1-2,NA,NA,TRBV30,CAWSVGYRVDYGYTF,TGTGCCTGGAGTGTAGGGTACAGGGTTGACTATGGCTACACCTTC
TRBJ2-3,NA,NA,TRBV7-8,CASSSYQGTDTQYF,TGTGCCAGCAGCTCGTACCAGGGGACAGATACGCAGTATTTT
TRBJ2-7,NA,NA,TRBV28,CASSHRESYEQYF,TGTGCCAGCAGCCACAGGGAATCCTACGAGCAGTACTTC
TRBJ2-7,NA,NA,TRBV21-1,CASSRDRGRLEEQYF,TGTGCCAGCAGCAGGGACAGGGGGCGTTTGGAGGAGCAGTACTTC
TRBJ2-3,TRBD2,NA,TRBV7-6,CASSSGTSGSADTQYF,TGTGCCAGCAGCTCCGGGACTAGCGGGAGCGCAGATACGCAGTATTTT
TRBJ2-7,NA,NA,TRBV13,CASSLGLQGHEQYF,TGTGCCAGCAGCTTAGGCCTACAGGGACACGAGCAGTACTTC
TRBJ1-2,TRBD1,NA,TRBV7-9,CASSLGTGGDYGYTF,TGTGCCAGCAGCTTAGGGACAGGGGGCGACTATGGCTACACCTTC
TRBJ2-7,NA,NA,TRBV13,CASSLWLEVDEQYF,TGTGCCAGCAGCTTATGGCTAGAGGTCGACGAGCAGTACTTC
TRBJ2-7,TRBD1,NA,TRBV27,CASSFGTGISYEQYF,TGTGCCAGCAGTTTTGGGACAGGGATATCCTACGAGCAGTACTTC
TRBJ2-7,TRBD1,NA,TRBV10-2,CASLEPGQAYEQYF,TGCGCCAGCCTTGAGCCGGGACAGGCCTACGAGCAGTACTTC
TRBJ2-3,TRBD2,NA,TRBV10-1,CASSESGLAGVPTQYF,TGCGCCAGCAGTGAGTCGGGACTAGCGGGAGTTCCTACGCAGTATTTT
TRBJ1-2,NA,NA,TRBV13,CASSSDSPNYGYTF,TGTGCCAGCAGCTCCGACAGTCCTAACTATGGCTACACCTTC
TRBJ1-5,NA,NA,TRBV5-6,CASSLWGGSQPQHF,TGTGCCAGCAGCTTGTGGGGGGGTAGTCAGCCCCAGCATTTT
TRBJ2-3,TRBD2,once,TRBV13,CASSPGLAGATDTQYF,TGTGCCAGCAGCCCAGGACTAGCGGGGGCCACAGATACGCAGTATTTT
TRBJ2-7,TRBD1,NA,TRBV7-6,CASSLGTGLYEQYF,TGTGCCAGCAGCCTTGGGACAGGACTTTACGAGCAGTACTTC
TRBJ2-2,TRBD1,NA,TRBV13,CATPDREDTGELFF,TGTGCCACCCCGGACAGGGAAGACACCGGGGAGCTGTTTTTT
TRBJ2-7,TRBD2,once,TRBV5-6,CASSESYSGDQYF,TGTGCCAGCAGTGAGAGCTATAGCGGGGATCAGTACTTC
TRBJ1-5,TRBD1,NA,TRBV19,CASNHLGRGNNQPQHF,TGTGCCAGTAACCACTTAGGCAGGGGGAACAATCAGCCCCAGCATTTT
TRBJ2-1,TRBD2,NA,TRBV30,CAWSVQSGRAYNEQFF,TGTGCCTGGAGTGTACAGAGCGGGAGGGCCTACAATGAGCAGTTCTTC
TRBJ2-1,NA,NA,TRBV5-6,CASSLENLDNEQFF,TGTGCCAGCAGCTTGGAGAATCTAGACAATGAGCAGTTCTTC
TRBJ2-3,NA,NA,TRBV5-1,CASSWEDTQYF,TGCGCCAGCAGCTGGGAAGATACGCAGTATTTT
TRBJ1-6,NA,NA,TRBV5-6,CASSSLGSSLWNSPLHF,TGTGCCAGCAGCTCGCTGGGGTCTTCCCTTTGGAATTCACCCCTCCACTTT
TRBJ1-2,TRBD1,once,TRBV6-5,CASSYLLDRGPSGYTF,TGTGCCAGCAGTTACCTCCTGGACAGGGGGCCGTCCGGCTACACCTTC
TRBJ2-1,NA,NA,TRBV13,CASSFYRASEQFF,TGTGCCAGCAGCTTTTACAGGGCTAGCGAGCAGTTCTTC
TRBJ2-7,NA,NA,TRBV18,CASSLDRSWEQYF,TGTGCCAGCTCACTTGACAGGTCGTGGGAGCAGTACTTC
TRBJ2-1,NA,NA,TRBV4-1,CASSQEAQEWVRSYNEQFF,TGCGCCAGCAGCCAAGAGGCCCAAGAGTGGGTAAGGTCCTACAATGAGCAGTTCTTC
TRBJ2-7,TRBD2,NA,TRBV13,CASSLAGGPNEQYF,TGTGCCAGCAGCCTAGCGGGGGGGCCAAACGAGCAGTACTTC
TRBJ1-6,TRBD1,NA,TRBV28,CASSWGRTGGTPNSPLHF,TGTGCCAGCAGTTGGGGCCGGACAGGGGGAACACCGAATTCACCCCTCCACTTT
TRBJ2-2,NA,NA,TRBV7-6,CASSLLDTGELFF,TGTGCCAGCAGCTTATTAGACACCGGGGAGCTGTTTTTT
TRBJ2-7,TRBD2,NA,TRBV7-2,CASSLRGLVNEQYF,TGTGCCAGCAGCTTACGGGGACTAGTAAACGAGCAGTACTTC
TRBJ2-1,NA,once,TRBV29-1,CSVVGGQNSYNEQFF,TGCAGCGTTGTGGGGGGACAGAACTCCTACAATGAGCAGTTCTTC
TRBJ2-7,NA,once,TRBV7-2,CASSPLSLYEQYF,TGTGCCAGCAGCCCGTTGAGCCTTTACGAGCAGTACTTC
TRBJ2-3,NA,NA,TRBV11-2,CASSFPFGTDTQYF,TGTGCCAGCAGCTTCCCGTTCGGGACAGATACGCAGTATTTT
TRBJ1-2,NA,NA,TRBV27,CASSFGQSYGYTF,TGTGCCAGCAGTTTTGGACAGTCTTATGGCTACACCTTC
TRBJ2-5,TRBD2,once,TRBV19,CASSIIAGGETQYF,TGTGCCAGTAGTATTATAGCGGGGGGAGAGACCCAGTACTTC
TRBJ2-2,NA,NA,TRBV25-1,CASSRRLLNTGELFF,TGTGCCAGCAGTCGGAGACTACTGAACACCGGGGAGCTGTTTTTT
TRBJ2-2,TRBD2,NA,TRBV10-1,CASSDRTSGEGELFF,TGCGCCAGCAGTGACAGGACTAGCGGAGAGGGGGAGCTGTTTTTT